This T cell receptor beta chain was recorded in a study of CD8 T cells in Susac syndrome. Roughly 0.45 to 1 ug RNA was reverse transcribed with random hexamers. Amplification of TCR beta CDR3 spanned 54 Vbeta and 13 Jbeta via immunoSEQ multiplex PCR. TCRdb independently ran MiXCR on the immunoSEQ multiplex PCR reads; one entry per CDR3 protein. The top ten hold around 0.096% of the sample, which has 150,000 to 200,000 distinct CDR3 sequences, approximately 93% seen once. The germline V and J ends were trimmed by 1 base and 5 bases, with 12 bases remaining between them. CDR1 and CDR2 from the germline V gene are SGHDT and YYEEEE. The CDR3 has 14 amino acids.

The TCR originated in a human donor in good health. Source material: CD4+ T cells from PBMCs. The chain recombines TRBV5-6 with TRBJ1-2; D call uncertain. CDR3: CASSLSQSEYGYTF. The CDR3 DNA reads TGTGCCAGCAGCTTGTCTCAGTCGGAGTATGGCTACACCTTC.